This T cell receptor (beta chain) was obtained from a study of coeliac disease. In its sample, this clone was seen once. The method was immunoSEQ multiplex PCR; TCRdb's version includes in-frame clones alone and lacks a portion of them. The table shows 2,500 to 3,000 clones, with about half occurring only once. CDR3 size: 15 residues. Germline assignment: CDR1 MDHEN and CDR2 SYDVKM. With 5 bases removed from V and 2 bases from J, the gap between germline ends came to 13 bases. One frozen approximately 500,000-cell aliquot per fraction was sequenced. The receptor comes from a man in his 60s with celiac disease on a gluten-free diet. The J gene is TRBJ1-3, the V gene TRBV28; no reliable D call. Sequencing was performed on intraepithelial lymphocytes from the gut. The CDR3 protein is CASSVASVTGNTIYF. The DNA of the CDR3 is TGTGCCAGCAGTGTTGCATCGGTGACTGGAAACACCATATATTTT.